This TCR beta chain was captured in a study of OX40 agonist ivuxolimab in advanced cancers. On the study more broadly: Mean age roughly 65 years, range 23 to 79; 82.7% male. Prior checkpoint blockade (anti-PD-1, anti-PD-L1 or anti-CTLA-4) was permitted; under 50% had it.

Germline assignment: CDR1 SGHTA and CDR2 FQGNSA. This CDR3 has 13 amino acids. V shed 5 bases and J shed 6 bases, with 13 bases lying between them. Some clones are missing from TCRdb's copy, which holds only in-frame ones; the method was immunoSEQ multiplex PCR. This table holds about 160,000 clones, 94% found once. Study-level results: Nonresponders included some who also had low normalized T-cell clonal expansion. The study found that CD8+ T cells averaged more expanded clones than CD4+.

Concerning this clone itself: No antigen is known for it.

V and J are TRBV7-2 and TRBJ1-1, with D perhaps matching TRBD1 (5 bases). The sample in question was CD4+ or CD8+ T cells sorted from blood, obtained in a trial of the OX40 agonist ivuxolimab. This clonotype was obtained from an adult with an advanced solid tumor such as melanoma, head and neck, liver or kidney cancer. CDR3 bases: TGTGCCAGCAGCCCCCAGGGTCTGGCTGAAGCTTTCTTT. Its protein is CASSPQGLAEAFF.